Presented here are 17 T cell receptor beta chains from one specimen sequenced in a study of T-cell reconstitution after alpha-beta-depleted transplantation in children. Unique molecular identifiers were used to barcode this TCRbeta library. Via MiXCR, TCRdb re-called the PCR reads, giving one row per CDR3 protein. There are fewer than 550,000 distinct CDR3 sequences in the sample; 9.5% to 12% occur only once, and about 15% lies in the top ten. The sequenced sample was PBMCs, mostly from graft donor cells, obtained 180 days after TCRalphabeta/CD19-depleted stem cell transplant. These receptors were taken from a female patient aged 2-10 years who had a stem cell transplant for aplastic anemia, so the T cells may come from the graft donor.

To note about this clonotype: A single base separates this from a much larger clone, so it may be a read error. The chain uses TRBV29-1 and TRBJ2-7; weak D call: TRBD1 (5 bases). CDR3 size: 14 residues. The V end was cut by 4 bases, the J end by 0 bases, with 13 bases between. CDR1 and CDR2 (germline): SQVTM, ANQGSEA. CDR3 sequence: CSVGRQSLSYEQYF. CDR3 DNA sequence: TGCAGCGTTGGAAGACAGTCACTCTCCTACGAGCAGTACTTC.

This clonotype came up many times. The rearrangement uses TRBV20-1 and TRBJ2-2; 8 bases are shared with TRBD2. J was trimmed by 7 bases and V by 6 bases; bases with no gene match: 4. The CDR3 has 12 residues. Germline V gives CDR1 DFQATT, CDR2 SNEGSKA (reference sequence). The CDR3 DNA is TGCAGTGCCCGGGAGGGCCACGGGGAGCTGTTTTTT. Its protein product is CSAREGHGELFF.

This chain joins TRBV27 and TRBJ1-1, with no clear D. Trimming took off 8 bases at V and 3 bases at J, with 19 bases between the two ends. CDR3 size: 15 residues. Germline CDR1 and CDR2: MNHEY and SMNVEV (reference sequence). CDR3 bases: TGTGCCAGCCAGGTCCGCCCGAAGGGTGACACTGAAGCTTTCTTT. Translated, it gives CASQVRPKGDTEAFF.

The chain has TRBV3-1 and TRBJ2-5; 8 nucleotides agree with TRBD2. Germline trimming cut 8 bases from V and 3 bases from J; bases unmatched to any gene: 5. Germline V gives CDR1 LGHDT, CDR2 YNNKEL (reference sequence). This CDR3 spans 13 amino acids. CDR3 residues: CASERAGEETQYF. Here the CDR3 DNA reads TGTGCCAGCGAGCGAGCGGGGGAAGAGACCCAGTACTTC.

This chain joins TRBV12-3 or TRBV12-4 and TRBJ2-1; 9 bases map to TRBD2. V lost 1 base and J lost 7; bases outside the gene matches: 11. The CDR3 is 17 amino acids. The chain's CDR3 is CASSLVGGRAGRNEQFF. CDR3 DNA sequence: TGTGCCAGCAGTTTAGTCGGCGGGAGGGCCGGCAGAAATGAGCAGTTCTTC.

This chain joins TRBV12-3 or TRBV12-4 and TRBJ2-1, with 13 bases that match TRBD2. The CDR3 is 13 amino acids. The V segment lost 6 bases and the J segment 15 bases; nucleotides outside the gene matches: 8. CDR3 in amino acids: CASRKTSGRSGFF. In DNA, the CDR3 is TGTGCCAGCAGAAAGACTAGCGGGAGGTCCGGGTTCTTC.

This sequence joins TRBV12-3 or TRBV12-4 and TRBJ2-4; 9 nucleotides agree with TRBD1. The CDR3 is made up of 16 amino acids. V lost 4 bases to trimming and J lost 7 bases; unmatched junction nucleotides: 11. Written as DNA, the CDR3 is TGTGCCAGCAGTTCAGGAGGGGGGACAGGGTGGAACATTCAGTACTTC. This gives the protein CASSSGGGTGWNIQYF.

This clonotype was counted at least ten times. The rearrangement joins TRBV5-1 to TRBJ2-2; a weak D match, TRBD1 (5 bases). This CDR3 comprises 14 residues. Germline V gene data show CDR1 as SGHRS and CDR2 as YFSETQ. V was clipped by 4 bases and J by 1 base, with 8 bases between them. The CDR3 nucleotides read TGCGCCAGCAGCATAACAGGGAACACCGGGGAGCTGTTTTTT. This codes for CASSITGNTGELFF. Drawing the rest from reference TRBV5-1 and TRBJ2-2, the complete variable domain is KAGVTQTPRYLIKTRGQQVTLSCSPISGHRSVSWYQQTPGQGLQFLFEYFSETQRNKGNFPGRFSGRQFSNSRSEMNVSTLELGDSALYLCASSITGNTGELFFGEGSRLTVL.

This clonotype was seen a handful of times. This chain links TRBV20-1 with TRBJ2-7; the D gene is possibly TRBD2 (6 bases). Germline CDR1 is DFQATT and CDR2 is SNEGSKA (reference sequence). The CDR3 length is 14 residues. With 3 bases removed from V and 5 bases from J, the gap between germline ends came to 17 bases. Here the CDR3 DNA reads TGCAGTGCTAGTAAAAGCGGGTCGACCCACGAGCAGTACTTC. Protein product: CSASKSGSTHEQYF.

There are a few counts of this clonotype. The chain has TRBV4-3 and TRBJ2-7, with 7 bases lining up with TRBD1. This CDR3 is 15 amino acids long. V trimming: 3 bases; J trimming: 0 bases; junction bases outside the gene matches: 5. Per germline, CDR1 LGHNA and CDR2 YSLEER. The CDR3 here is CASSQNRDSSYEQYF. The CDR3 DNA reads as TGCGCCAGCAGCCAGAACCGGGACAGCTCCTACGAGCAGTACTTC.

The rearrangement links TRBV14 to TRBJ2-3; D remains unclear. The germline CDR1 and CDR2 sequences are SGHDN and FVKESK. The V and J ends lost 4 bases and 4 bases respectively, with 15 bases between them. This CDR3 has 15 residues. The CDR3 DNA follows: TGTGCCAGCAGCCGAGGAGTAGGCTGGGCAGATACGCAGTATTTT. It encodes CASSRGVGWADTQYF.

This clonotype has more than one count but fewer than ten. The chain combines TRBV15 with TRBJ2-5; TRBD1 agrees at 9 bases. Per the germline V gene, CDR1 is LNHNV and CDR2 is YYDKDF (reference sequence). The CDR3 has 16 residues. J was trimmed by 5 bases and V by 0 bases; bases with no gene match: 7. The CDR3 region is CATSRDNDRGDETQYF. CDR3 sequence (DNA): TGTGCCACCAGCAGAGATAACGACAGGGGGGATGAGACCCAGTACTTC.

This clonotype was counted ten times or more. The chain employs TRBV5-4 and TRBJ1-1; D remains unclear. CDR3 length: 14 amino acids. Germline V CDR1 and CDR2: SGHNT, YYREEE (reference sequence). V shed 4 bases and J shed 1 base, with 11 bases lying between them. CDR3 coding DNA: TGTGCCAGCAGCCAAGTCCGGGAGAACACTGAAGCTTTCTTT. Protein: CASSQVRENTEAFF.

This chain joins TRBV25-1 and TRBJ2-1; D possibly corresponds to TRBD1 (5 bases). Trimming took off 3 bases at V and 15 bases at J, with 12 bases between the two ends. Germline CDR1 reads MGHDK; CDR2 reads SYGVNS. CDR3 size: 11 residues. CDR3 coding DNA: TGTGCCAGCAGTGATGGGGCCGCAGTGTTCTTC. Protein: CASSDGAAVFF.

The CDR3 DNA sequence: TGTGCCAGCAGCCCAAGGACTAGCGGGAGGGCCGCCCACAATGAGCAGTTCTTC. As protein: CASSPRTSGRAAHNEQFF. The genes are TRBV13 and TRBJ2-1; TRBD2 agrees at 15 bases. The CDR3 covers 18 residues. Germline CDR1 is PRHDT and CDR2 is FYEKMQ (reference sequence). The V and J ends lost 5 bases and 5 bases, in that order; junction bases with no gene match: 10.

The CDR3 reads CASSSHQGTGGTWKLFF. The CDR3, as DNA: TGCGCCAGCAGTTCACACCAGGGGACAGGGGGTACCTGGAAGCTGTTTTTT. V is TRBV5-1 and J is TRBJ2-2; 11 bases map to TRBD1. Per the germline V gene, CDR1 is SGHRS and CDR2 is YFSETQ. This CDR3 contains 17 residues. V lost 5 bases, J lost 12 bases, and 18 bases stayed unmatched.

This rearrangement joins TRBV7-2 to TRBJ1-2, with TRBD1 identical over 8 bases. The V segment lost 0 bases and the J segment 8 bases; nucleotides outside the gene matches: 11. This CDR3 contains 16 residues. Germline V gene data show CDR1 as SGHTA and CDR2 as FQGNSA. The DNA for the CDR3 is TGTGCCAGCAGCTTAGCCCAACTATCAGGGGGCTCGGGCTACACCTTC. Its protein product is CASSLAQLSGGSGYTF.